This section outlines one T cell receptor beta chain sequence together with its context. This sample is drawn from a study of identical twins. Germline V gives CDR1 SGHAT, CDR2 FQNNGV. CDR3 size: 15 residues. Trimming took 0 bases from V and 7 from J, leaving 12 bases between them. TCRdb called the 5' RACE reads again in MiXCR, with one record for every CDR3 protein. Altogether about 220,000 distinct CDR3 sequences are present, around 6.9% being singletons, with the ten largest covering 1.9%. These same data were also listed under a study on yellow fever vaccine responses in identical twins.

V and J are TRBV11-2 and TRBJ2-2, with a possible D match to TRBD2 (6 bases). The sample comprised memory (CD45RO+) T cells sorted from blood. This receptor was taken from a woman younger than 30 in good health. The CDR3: CASSLEERANGELFF. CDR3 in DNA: TGTGCCAGCAGCTTAGAGGAGCGGGCGAACGGGGAGCTGTTTTTT.